These 28 T cell receptor beta chains share one sample of origin, sequenced in a study of T cell responses to AZD1222 COVID-19 vaccine. The method was immunoSEQ multiplex PCR; TCRdb's version includes in-frame clones alone and lacks a portion of them. The top ten clones hold 10% to 15% of a sample with 75,000 to 100,000 clones, more than 80% of them seen once. Sample: peripheral blood, taken on day 0 of AZD1222 vaccination. The origin of the receptors is an adult in good health.

The chain has TRBV6-1 and TRBJ1-5; a weak D match, TRBD1 (5 bases). CDR3 length: 13 residues. The germline V and J ends were trimmed by 3 bases and 5 bases, with 8 bases remaining between them. The V gene's germline CDR1 is MNHNS and CDR2 SASEGT. The CDR3 here is CASSDLQDQPQHF. CDR3 bases: TGTGCCAGCAGTGACCTACAGGATCAGCCCCAGCATTTT.

V usage is TRBV14 and J usage is TRBJ1-1, with a tentative D call TRBD1 (6 bases). CDR1 and CDR2 (germline): SGHDN, FVKESK. The CDR3 covers 13 residues. V was clipped by 1 base and J by 8 bases, with 11 bases between them. The chain's CDR3 is CASSQARTGEAFF. In DNA, the CDR3 is TGTGCCAGCAGCCAAGCTAGAACAGGGGAAGCTTTCTTT.

The V call is TRBV4-2, the J call TRBJ1-5; perhaps TRBD1 as D (6 bases). This CDR3 has 15 amino acids. V lost 0 bases and J 5 bases, leaving 11 bases between the germline ends. The germline gives CDR1 LGHNA, CDR2 YNFKEQ. The DNA for the CDR3 is TGTGCCAGCAGCCAAGATTGGGACACCGATCAGCCCCAGCATTTT. This translates into CASSQDWDTDQPQHF.

The chain recombines TRBV19 with TRBJ1-2; TRBD1 matches at 9 bases. CDR1 and CDR2 (germline): LNHDA, SQIVND (reference sequence). The V gene end was trimmed by 2 bases and the J gene end by 4 bases; junction bases not matched to a gene: 5. There are 15 residues in the CDR3. CDR3: CASSIRGQGGYGYTF. In DNA form, the CDR3 reads TGTGCCAGTAGTATAAGGGGACAGGGCGGCTATGGCTACACCTTC.

The chain has TRBV6-6 and TRBJ2-4; TRBD2 agrees at 7 bases. The CDR3 length is 14 residues. Germline trimming cut 5 bases from V and 5 bases from J; bases unmatched to any gene: 6. CDR1 and CDR2 (germline): MNHNY, SVGAGI (reference sequence). CDR3 loop: CASSQAGRENIQYF. The DNA of the CDR3 is TGTGCCAGCAGTCAAGCGGGACGGGAAAACATTCAGTACTTC.

The genes are TRBV19 and TRBJ2-2; D remains ambiguous. The V end lost 4 bases, the J end lost 6 bases, and 12 bases lay between the germline ends. Germline V CDR1 and CDR2: LNHDA, SQIVND (reference sequence). The CDR3 runs to 14 residues. The chain's CDR3 is CASSTWAMAGELFF. DNA for the CDR3: TGTGCCAGTAGTACCTGGGCTATGGCCGGGGAGCTGTTTTTT.

This chain joins TRBV24-1 and TRBJ2-5; 10 bases fit TRBD2. This CDR3 comprises 15 residues. Trimming at V came to 4 bases and at J to 3 bases, leaving 4 bases not matched to a gene. Germline assignment: CDR1 KGHDR and CDR2 SFDVKD. The CDR3 DNA follows: TGTGCCACCAGTGAAGGACTAGCGGCAAAAGAGACCCAGTACTTC. Translated, it gives CATSEGLAAKETQYF.

This clone was observed a single time. The rearrangement uses TRBV10-3 and TRBJ2-7; 8 bases fit TRBD1. The CDR3 totals 13 residues. Trimming cost V 7 bases and J 6 bases; bases outside gene matches: 8. Germline lookup yields CDR1 ENHRY and CDR2 SYGVKD. In DNA, the CDR3 is TGTGCCATCACCGGGACAGGCGACGGCGAGCAGTACTTC. Translating it yields CAITGTGDGEQYF.

The V call is TRBV20-1, the J call TRBJ2-4; a weak D match, TRBD2 (6 bases). Between the trimmed V and J ends, which lost 3 bases and 0 bases, there was a span of 27 bases. The CDR3 has 20 residues. CDR1 and CDR2 (germline): DFQATT, SNEGSKA (reference sequence). CDR3 residues: CSASLGGFPTVGRAKNIQYF. CDR3 DNA: TGCAGTGCTAGTCTGGGGGGTTTCCCTACCGTTGGCCGAGCCAAAAACATTCAGTACTTC.

CDR3 region: CASSIVTGSNSPLHF. The CDR3 DNA reads TGTGCCAGTAGTATAGTGACAGGGTCCAATTCACCCCTCCACTTT. The chain uses TRBV19 and TRBJ1-6; 7 bases map to TRBD1. The junction had 4 bases not matched to a gene; V was cut back by 1 base and J by 7 bases. The CDR3 has 15 residues. Germline V gene sequence: CDR1 LNHDA, CDR2 SQIVND (reference sequence). Complete variable domain (other parts from reference TRBV19 and TRBJ1-6): DGGITQSPKYLFRKEGQNVTLSCEQNLNHDAMYWYRQDPGQGLRLIYYSQIVNDFQKGDIAEGYSVSREKKESFPLTVTSAQKNPTAFYLCASSIVTGSNSPLHFGNGTRLTVT.

The chain joins TRBV5-8 to TRBJ2-5, with 9 bases matching TRBD1. CDR1 SGHTS and CDR2 YDEGEE come from the germline V gene. CDR3 length equals 16 residues. V gave up 0 bases and J gave up 5 bases; unmatched junction bases: 8. The CDR3 sequence is CASSLDAGQGWETQYF. The CDR3 coding sequence is TGTGCCAGCAGCTTGGATGCGGGACAGGGTTGGGAGACCCAGTACTTC.

This clone came up once. This chain uses TRBV28 with TRBJ2-1, with D perhaps TRBD2 (6 bases). V was clipped by 4 bases and J by 6 bases, with 7 bases between them. CDR1 and CDR2 from the germline V gene are MDHEN and SYDVKM. This CDR3 has 12 amino acids. The CDR3 coding sequence is TGTGCCAGCAGTTACGGGGGCAATGAGCAGTTCTTC. Translating it yields CASSYGGNEQFF. The full variable domain, with the rest looked up from reference TRBV28 and TRBJ2-1, is DVKVTQSSRYLVKRTGEKVFLECVQDMDHENMFWYRQDPGLGLRLIYFSYDVKMKEKGDIPEGYSVSREKKERFSLILESASTNQTSMYLCASSYGGNEQFFGPGTRLTVL.

The V call is TRBV18, the J call TRBJ1-5; possibly TRBD1 for D (5 bases). Germline V gene data show CDR1 as KGHSH and CDR2 as LQKENI. This CDR3 comprises 12 residues. V dropped 6 bases and J dropped 7 bases, with 10 bases sitting between them. CDR3 sequence (DNA): TGTGCCAGCTCCCCAGGGCGCCAGCCCCAGCATTTT. Translated: CASSPGRQPQHF.

The rearrangement joins TRBV5-4 to TRBJ2-7, with 10 bases aligning to TRBD1. The germline gives CDR1 SGHNT, CDR2 YYREEE (reference sequence). Unmatched junction bases numbered 5, after V lost 4 bases and J lost 4 bases. CDR3 size: 14 residues. The CDR3 is CASSRGGQGYEQYF. For the CDR3, the DNA is TGTGCCAGCAGCCGCGGGGGACAGGGGTACGAGCAGTACTTC.

The V call is TRBV6-5, the J call TRBJ1-1; D is uncertain. From germline, CDR1 is MNHEY and CDR2 SVGAGI. The V and J ends lost 6 bases and 2 bases respectively, with 16 bases between them. This CDR3 spans 15 amino acids. This CDR3 is CASSLTTHPNTEAFF. For the CDR3, the DNA is TGTGCCAGCAGCCTCACTACACACCCCAACACTGAAGCTTTCTTT.

This rearrangement joins TRBV24-1 to TRBJ2-1, with TRBD2 matching 9 bases. Germline V CDR1 and CDR2: KGHDR, SFDVKD. This CDR3 is built from 14 residues. The J segment lost 5 bases and the V segment lost 5 bases, leaving 3 bases of the junction unmatched. The CDR3 reads CATSGGGGDNEQFF. The CDR3 coding sequence is TGTGCCACCAGTGGCGGGGGGGGCGACAATGAGCAGTTCTTC.

This sequence joins TRBV19 and TRBJ2-1; 12 bases agree with TRBD2. The V segment lost 5 bases and the J segment 10 bases; nucleotides outside the gene matches: 9. Per the germline V gene, CDR1 is LNHDA and CDR2 is SQIVND (reference sequence). The CDR3 length is 15 residues. CDR3 in amino acids: CASSPLAGGPGEQFF. As DNA, the CDR3 is TGTGCCAGTAGTCCCCTAGCGGGGGGGCCGGGAGAGCAGTTCTTC.

V and J are TRBV14 and TRBJ1-1; weak D call: TRBD1 (5 bases). V lost 0 bases and J lost 8, with 10 bases in between. CDR3 length: 13 residues. Looked up from germline, CDR1 is SGHDN and CDR2 is FVKESK. CDR3 amino acids: CASSQEAGTEAFF. Written as DNA, the CDR3 is TGTGCCAGCAGCCAAGAGGCCGGGACCGAAGCTTTCTTT. The variable domain in full, with the rest retrieved from reference TRBV14 and TRBJ1-1, is EAGVTQFPSHSVIEKGQTVTLRCDPISGHDNLYWYRRVMGKEIKFLLHFVKESKQDESGMPNNRFLAERTGGTYSTLKVQPAELEDSGVYFCASSQEAGTEAFFGQGTRLTVV.

CDR3 in DNA: TGTGCCAGCAGCGTAACAGGGAGCAATCAGCCCCAGCATTTT. Translated, it gives CASSVTGSNQPQHF. The V and J genes are TRBV9 and TRBJ1-5; the D gene is possibly TRBD1 (6 bases). Germline lookup yields CDR1 SGDLS and CDR2 YYNGEE. The CDR3 contains 14 residues. V dropped 1 base and J dropped 1 base, with 6 bases sitting between them.

Only one count was recorded for this clone. V usage is TRBV5-4 and J usage is TRBJ2-7; D gene uncertain. The ends were cut back, 3 bases at V and 1 base at J, with 8 bases in the middle. The length of the CDR3 is 13 residues. CDR1 is SGHNT and CDR2 is YYREEE in the germline V gene (reference sequence). The CDR3 loop is CASSYRESYEQYF. The CDR3 coding sequence is TGTGCCAGCAGCTATAGAGAATCCTACGAGCAGTACTTC.

This chain links TRBV4-1 with TRBJ1-4, with 7 bases aligning to TRBD1. With 3 bases clipped from V and 5 bases from J, the junction kept 3 bases outside the gene matches. The CDR3 runs to 14 residues. Per the germline V gene, CDR1 is MGHRA and CDR2 is YSYEKL. The CDR3 region has the DNA TGCGCCAGCAGCCATACGGGACAGAATGAAAAACTGTTTTTT. Protein sequence: CASSHTGQNEKLFF.

This clone was seen more than once but under ten times. The chain links TRBV29-1 to TRBJ1-2; D is unclear. The V gene lost 0 bases and the J gene lost 8 bases, with 13 bases spanning the gap. The CDR3 extends over 13 amino acids. CDR1 and CDR2 (germline): SQVTM, ANQGSEA. This CDR3 is CSVEEALLAGYTF. The CDR3, as DNA: TGCAGCGTTGAAGAAGCTCTCCTGGCGGGCTACACCTTC.

J is TRBJ1-5 and V is TRBV19; weak D call: TRBD1 (5 bases). Germline CDR1 is LNHDA and CDR2 is SQIVND (reference sequence). This CDR3 contains 14 residues. Trimming took off 11 bases at V and 3 bases at J, with 17 bases between the two ends. The CDR3 coding sequence is TGTGCCTCGGGGGAGGGAGGTAACAATCAGCCCCAGCATTTT. Amino acid sequence: CASGEGGNNQPQHF.

V usage is TRBV29-1 and J usage is TRBJ2-1, with TRBD1 matching over 9 bases. Trimming took 3 bases from V and 8 from J; bases not matched to a gene: 8. This CDR3 contains 14 residues. Per germline, CDR1 SQVTM and CDR2 ANQGSEA. This CDR3 reads CSVDRTGVSDEQFF. The CDR3 DNA reads as TGCAGCGTTGATAGGACAGGGGTAAGCGATGAGCAGTTCTTC.

The chain employs TRBV9 and TRBJ1-3; possible D gene TRBD1, 5 bases. Germline CDR1 is SGDLS and CDR2 is YYNGEE. The V end was cut by 4 bases, the J end by 5 bases, with 16 bases between. CDR3 size: 15 residues. CDR3 protein: CASSPLEGLRNTIYF. In DNA form, the CDR3 reads TGTGCCAGCAGCCCCCTGGAGGGGTTGAGAAACACCATATATTTT.

J is TRBJ1-5 and V is TRBV7-9, with D possibly TRBD1 on 5 matching bases. Trimming removed 1 base at V and 3 bases at J, with 10 bases between. This CDR3 contains 15 residues. Germline V gene lookup returns CDR1 SEHNR and CDR2 FQNEAQ (reference sequence). The CDR3 loop reads CASSLGGRSNQPQHF. CDR3 coding DNA: TGTGCCAGCAGCTTAGGGGGGAGGTCCAATCAGCCCCAGCATTTT.

The rearrangement joins TRBV5-4 to TRBJ2-7; no definite D call. The CDR3 is 12 residues long. V shed 3 bases and J shed 2 bases, with 6 bases lying between them. From germline, CDR1 is SGHNT and CDR2 YYREEE (reference sequence). In DNA, the CDR3 is TGTGCCAGCAGCTCTGGCCCCTACGAGCAGTACTTC. Translated, it gives CASSSGPYEQYF.

The gene calls are TRBV7-9 and TRBJ2-6, with D perhaps matching TRBD1 (7 bases). Trimming removed 4 bases at V and 4 bases at J, with 11 bases between. Germline-derived CDR1 and CDR2 are SEHNR and FQNEAQ (reference sequence). There are 15 residues in the CDR3. As DNA, the CDR3 is TGTGCCAGCAGCTCGACAGGGAGGGGGGCCAACGTCCTGACTTTC. Translated, it gives CASSSTGRGANVLTF.